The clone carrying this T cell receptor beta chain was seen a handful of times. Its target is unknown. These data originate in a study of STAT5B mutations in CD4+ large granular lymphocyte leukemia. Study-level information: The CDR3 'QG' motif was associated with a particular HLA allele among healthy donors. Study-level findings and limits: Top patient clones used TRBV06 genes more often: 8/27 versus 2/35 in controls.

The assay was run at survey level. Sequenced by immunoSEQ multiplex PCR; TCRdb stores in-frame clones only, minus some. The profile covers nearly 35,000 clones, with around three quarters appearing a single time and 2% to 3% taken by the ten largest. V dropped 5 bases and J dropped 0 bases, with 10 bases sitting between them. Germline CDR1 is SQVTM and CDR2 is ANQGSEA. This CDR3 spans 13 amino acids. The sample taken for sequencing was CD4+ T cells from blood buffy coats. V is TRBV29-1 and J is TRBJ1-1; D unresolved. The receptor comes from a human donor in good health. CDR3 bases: TGCAGCGTTCACGGACGGGTGAACACTGAAGCTTTCTTT. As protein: CSVHGRVNTEAFF.